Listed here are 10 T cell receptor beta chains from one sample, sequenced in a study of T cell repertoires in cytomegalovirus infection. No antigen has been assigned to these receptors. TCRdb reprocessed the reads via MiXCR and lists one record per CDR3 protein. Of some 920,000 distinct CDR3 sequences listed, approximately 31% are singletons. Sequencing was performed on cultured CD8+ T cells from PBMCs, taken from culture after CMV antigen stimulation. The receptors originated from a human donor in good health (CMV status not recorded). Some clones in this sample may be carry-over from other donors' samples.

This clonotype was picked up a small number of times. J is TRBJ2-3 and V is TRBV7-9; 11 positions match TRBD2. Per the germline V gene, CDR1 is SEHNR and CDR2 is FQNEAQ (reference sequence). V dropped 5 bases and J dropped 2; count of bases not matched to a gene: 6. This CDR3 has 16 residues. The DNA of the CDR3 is TGTGCCAGCAGCAGGGGGACTAGCGGTGCCACAGATACGCAGTATTTT. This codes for CASSRGTSGATDTQYF.

CDR3 sequence reads: CASSQDGGLRAFF. The CDR3 DNA is TGCGCCAGCAGCCAAGATGGGGGCTTGAGGGCTTTCTTT. V usage is TRBV4-1 and J usage is TRBJ1-1; D possibly corresponds to TRBD1 (6 bases). V was clipped by 0 bases and J by 11 bases, with 13 bases between them. Germline V gives CDR1 MGHRA, CDR2 YSYEKL. The CDR3 extends over 13 amino acids.

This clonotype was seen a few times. The CDR3 region is CSAGGLAGIYEQYV. Here the CDR3 DNA reads TGCAGTGCTGGCGGACTAGCGGGGATCTACGAGCAGTACGTC. The gene calls are TRBV20-1 and TRBJ2-7; TRBD2 matches 12 bases. V shed 5 bases, J shed 3 bases, and the junction held 5 bases outside the gene matches. CDR3 length: 14 residues. CDR1 DFQATT and CDR2 SNEGSKA come from the germline V gene (reference sequence).

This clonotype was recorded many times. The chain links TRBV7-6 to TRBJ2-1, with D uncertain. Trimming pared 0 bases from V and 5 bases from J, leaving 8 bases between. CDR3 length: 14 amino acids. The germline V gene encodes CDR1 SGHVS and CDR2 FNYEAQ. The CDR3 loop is CASSLARADNEQFF. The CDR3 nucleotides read TGTGCCAGCAGCTTAGCCCGGGCAGACAATGAGCAGTTCTTC.

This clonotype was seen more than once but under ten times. In DNA form, the CDR3 reads TGTGCCAGCAGTCTCGGACAGACCTCCTACAATGAGCAGTTCTTC. Translating gives CASSLGQTSYNEQFF. J is TRBJ2-1 and V is TRBV27; the D gene is possibly TRBD1 (6 bases). V was pared by 5 bases and J by 0 bases, with 11 bases between. CDR3 length: 15 residues. Germline CDR1 MNHEY, CDR2 SMNVEV (reference sequence).

In DNA form, the CDR3 reads TGTGCCAGCAGCTTAAGACAGGACACCGGGGAGCTGTTTTTT. Its protein is CASSLRQDTGELFF. The rearrangement joins TRBV7-9 to TRBJ2-2; TRBD1 is a possible D gene (6 bases). CDR3 length equals 14 residues. CDR1 and CDR2 (germline): SEHNR, FQNEAQ (reference sequence). Trimming took off 2 bases at V and 3 bases at J, with 7 bases between the two ends.

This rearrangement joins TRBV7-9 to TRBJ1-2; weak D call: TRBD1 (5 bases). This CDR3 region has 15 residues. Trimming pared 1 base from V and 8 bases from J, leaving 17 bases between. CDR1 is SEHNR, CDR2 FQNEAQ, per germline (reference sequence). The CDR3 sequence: CASSLGGDIHRGYTF. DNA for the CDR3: TGTGCCAGCAGCTTAGGAGGAGACATACACAGGGGCTACACCTTC. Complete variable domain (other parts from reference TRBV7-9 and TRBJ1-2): DTGVSQNPRHKITKRGQNVTFRCDPISEHNRLYWYRQTLGQGPEFLTYFQNEAQLEKSRLLSDRFSAERPKGSFSTLEIQRTEQGDSAMYLCASSLGGDIHRGYTFGSGTRLTVV.

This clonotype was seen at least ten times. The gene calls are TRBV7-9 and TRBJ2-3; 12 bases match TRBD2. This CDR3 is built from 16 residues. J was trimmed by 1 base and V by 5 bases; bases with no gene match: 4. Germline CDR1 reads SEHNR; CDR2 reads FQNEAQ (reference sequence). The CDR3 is CASSVGTSGRTDTQYF. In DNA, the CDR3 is TGTGCCAGCAGCGTCGGGACTAGCGGGCGCACAGATACGCAGTATTTT.

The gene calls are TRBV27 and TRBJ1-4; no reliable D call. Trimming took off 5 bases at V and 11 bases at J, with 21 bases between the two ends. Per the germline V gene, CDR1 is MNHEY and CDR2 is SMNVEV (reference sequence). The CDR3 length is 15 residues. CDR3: CASSPNGHRSWKLFF. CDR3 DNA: TGTGCCAGCAGTCCAAACGGGCATCGCTCCTGGAAACTGTTTTTT.

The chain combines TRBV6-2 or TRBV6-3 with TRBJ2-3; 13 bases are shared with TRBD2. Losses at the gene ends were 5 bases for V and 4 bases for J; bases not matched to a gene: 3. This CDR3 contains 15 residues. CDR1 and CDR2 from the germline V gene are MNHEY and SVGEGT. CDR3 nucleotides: TGTGCCAGCAGTAAGGGACTAGCGGGGTCAGATACGCAGTATTTT. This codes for CASSKGLAGSDTQYF.